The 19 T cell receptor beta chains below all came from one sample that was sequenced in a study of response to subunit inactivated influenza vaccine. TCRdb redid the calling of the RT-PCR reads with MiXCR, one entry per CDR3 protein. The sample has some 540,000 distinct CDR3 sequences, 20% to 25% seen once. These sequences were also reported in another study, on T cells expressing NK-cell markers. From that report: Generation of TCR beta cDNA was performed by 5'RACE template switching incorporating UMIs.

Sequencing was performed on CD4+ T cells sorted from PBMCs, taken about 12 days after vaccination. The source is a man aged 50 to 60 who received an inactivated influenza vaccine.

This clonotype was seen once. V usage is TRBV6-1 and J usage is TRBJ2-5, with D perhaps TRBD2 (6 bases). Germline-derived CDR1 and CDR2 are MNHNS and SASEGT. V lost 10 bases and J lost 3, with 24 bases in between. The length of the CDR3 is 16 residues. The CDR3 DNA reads TGTGCCACCGAAACCCATTCGAGAGCGGGTAAAGAGACCCAGTACTTC. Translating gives CATETHSRAGKETQYF.

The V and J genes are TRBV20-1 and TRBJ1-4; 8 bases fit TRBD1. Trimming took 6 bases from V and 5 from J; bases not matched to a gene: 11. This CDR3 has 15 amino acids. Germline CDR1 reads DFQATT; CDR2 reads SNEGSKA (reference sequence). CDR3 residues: CSARPHRGTNEKLFF. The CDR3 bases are TGCAGTGCCAGGCCTCACAGGGGGACGAATGAAAAACTGTTTTTT.

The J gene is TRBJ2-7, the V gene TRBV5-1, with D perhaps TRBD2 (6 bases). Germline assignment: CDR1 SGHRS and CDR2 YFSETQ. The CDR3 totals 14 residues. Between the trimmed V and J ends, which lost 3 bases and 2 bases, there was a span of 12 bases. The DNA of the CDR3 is TGCGCCAGCAGCTCTATCCCGGGAGCCTACGAGCAGTACTTC. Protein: CASSSIPGAYEQYF.

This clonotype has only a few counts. Here the CDR3 reads CATSDLSEQFF. In DNA, the CDR3 is TGTGCCACCAGTGATCTCTCAGAGCAGTTCTTC. This chain uses TRBV24-1 with TRBJ2-1; D gene ambiguous. This CDR3 comprises 11 residues. Per germline, CDR1 KGHDR and CDR2 SFDVKD. V lost 3 bases and J 10 bases, leaving 6 bases between the germline ends.

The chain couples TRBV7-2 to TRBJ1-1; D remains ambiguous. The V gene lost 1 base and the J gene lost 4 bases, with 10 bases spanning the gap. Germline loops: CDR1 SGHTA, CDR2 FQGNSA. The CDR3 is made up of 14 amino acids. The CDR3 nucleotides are TGTGCCAGCAGCTTAGTAGGCGGAGTCACTGAAGCTTTCTTT. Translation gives CASSLVGGVTEAFF.

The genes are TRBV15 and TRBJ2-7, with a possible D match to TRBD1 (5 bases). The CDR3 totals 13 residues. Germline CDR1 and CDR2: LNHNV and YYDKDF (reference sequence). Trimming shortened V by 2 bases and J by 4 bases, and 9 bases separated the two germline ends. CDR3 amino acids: CATSRQGRYEQYF. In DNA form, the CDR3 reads TGTGCCACCAGCAGACAGGGTCGGTACGAGCAGTACTTC.

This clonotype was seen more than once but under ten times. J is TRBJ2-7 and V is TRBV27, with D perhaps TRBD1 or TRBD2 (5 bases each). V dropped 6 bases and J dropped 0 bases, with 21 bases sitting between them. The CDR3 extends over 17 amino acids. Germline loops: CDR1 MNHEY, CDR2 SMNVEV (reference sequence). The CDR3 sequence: CASRRGREATSSYEQYF. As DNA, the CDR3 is TGTGCCAGCAGGAGGGGCAGGGAAGCCACGAGCTCCTACGAGCAGTACTTC.

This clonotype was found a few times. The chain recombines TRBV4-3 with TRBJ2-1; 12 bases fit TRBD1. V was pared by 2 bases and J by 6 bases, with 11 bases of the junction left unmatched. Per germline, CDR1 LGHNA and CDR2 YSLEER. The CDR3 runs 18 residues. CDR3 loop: CASSQRSLGQGAANEQFF. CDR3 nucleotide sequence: TGCGCCAGCAGCCAACGCTCTCTGGGACAGGGGGCCGCCAATGAGCAGTTCTTC.

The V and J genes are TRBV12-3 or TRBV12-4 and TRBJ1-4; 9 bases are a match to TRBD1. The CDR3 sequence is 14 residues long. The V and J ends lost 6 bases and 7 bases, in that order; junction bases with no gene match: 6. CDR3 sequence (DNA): TGTGCCAGCAGGGGACAGGGATGGGCTGAAAAACTGTTTTTT. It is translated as CASRGQGWAEKLFF.

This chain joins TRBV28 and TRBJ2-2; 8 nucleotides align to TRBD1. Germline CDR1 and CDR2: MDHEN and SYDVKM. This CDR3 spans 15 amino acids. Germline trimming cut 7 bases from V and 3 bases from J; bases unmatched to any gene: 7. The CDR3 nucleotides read TGTGCCAGCACAGCCGGGACAGGCGACACCGGGGAGCTGTTTTTT. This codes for CASTAGTGDTGELFF.

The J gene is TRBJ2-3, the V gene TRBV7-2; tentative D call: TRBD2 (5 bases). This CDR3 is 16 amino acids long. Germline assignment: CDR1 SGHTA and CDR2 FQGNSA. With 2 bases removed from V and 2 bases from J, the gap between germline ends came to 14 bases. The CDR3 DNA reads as TGTGCCAGCAGCTTACAGGACTCAAAATTCACAGATACGCAGTATTTT. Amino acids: CASSLQDSKFTDTQYF.

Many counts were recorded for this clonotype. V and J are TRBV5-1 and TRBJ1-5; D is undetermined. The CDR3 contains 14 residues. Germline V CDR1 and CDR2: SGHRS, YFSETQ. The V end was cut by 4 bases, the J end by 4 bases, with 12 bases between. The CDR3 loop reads CASSPSSGNQPQHF. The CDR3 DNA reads TGCGCCAGCAGCCCATCTTCGGGGAATCAGCCCCAGCATTTT.

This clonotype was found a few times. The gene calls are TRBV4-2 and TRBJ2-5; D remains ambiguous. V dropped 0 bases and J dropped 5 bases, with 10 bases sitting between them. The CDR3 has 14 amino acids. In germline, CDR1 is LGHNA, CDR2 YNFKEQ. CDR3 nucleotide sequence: TGTGCCAGCAGCCAAGATTCACAAGCTGAGACCCAGTACTTC. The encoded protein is CASSQDSQAETQYF.

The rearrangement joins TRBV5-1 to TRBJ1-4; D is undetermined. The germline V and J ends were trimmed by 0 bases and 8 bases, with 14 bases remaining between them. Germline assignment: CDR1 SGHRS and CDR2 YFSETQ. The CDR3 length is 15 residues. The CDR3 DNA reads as TGCGCCAGCAGCTTGGGGGCTAATCGATGGGAAAAACTGTTTTTT. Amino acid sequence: CASSLGANRWEKLFF. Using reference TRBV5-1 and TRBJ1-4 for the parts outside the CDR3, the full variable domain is KAGVTQTPRYLIKTRGQQVTLSCSPISGHRSVSWYQQTPGQGLQFLFEYFSETQRNKGNFPGRFSGRQFSNSRSEMNVSTLELGDSALYLCASSLGANRWEKLFFGSGTQLSVL.

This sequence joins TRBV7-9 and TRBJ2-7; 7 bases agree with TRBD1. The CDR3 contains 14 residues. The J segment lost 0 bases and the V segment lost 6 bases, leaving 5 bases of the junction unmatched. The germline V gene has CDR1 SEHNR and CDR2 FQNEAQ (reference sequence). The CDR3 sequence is CASRPWDSSYEQYF. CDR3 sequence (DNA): TGTGCCAGCAGGCCTTGGGACAGCTCCTACGAGCAGTACTTC.

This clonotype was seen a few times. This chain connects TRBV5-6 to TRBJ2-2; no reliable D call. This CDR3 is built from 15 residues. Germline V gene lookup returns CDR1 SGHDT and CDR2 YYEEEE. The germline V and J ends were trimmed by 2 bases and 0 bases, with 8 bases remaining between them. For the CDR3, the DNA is TGTGCCAGCAGCTTTACATCTACGAACACCGGGGAGCTGTTTTTT. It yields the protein CASSFTSTNTGELFF. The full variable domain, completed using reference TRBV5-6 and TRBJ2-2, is DAGVTQSPTHLIKTRGQQVTLRCSPKSGHDTVSWYQQALGQGPQFIFQYYEEEERQRGNFPDRFSGHQFPNYSSELNVNALLLGDSALYLCASSFTSTNTGELFFGEGSRLTVL.

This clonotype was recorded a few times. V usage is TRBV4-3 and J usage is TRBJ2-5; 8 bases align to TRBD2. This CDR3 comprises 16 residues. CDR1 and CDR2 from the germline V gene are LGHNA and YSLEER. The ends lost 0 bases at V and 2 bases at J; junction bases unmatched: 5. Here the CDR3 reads CASSQESGGGQETQYF. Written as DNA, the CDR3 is TGCGCCAGCAGCCAAGAGTCGGGCGGGGGGCAAGAGACCCAGTACTTC.

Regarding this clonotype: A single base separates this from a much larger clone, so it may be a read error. CDR3 coding DNA: TGTGCCAGCAGTAAGGACAGGGTCTACGAGCAGTACTTC. Amino acids: CASSKDRVYEQYF. The chain joins TRBV2 to TRBJ2-7; 8 bases agree with TRBD1. V gave up 5 bases and J gave up 3 bases; unmatched junction bases: 3. The CDR3 consists of 13 residues. Germline assignment: CDR1 SNHLY and CDR2 FYNNEI.

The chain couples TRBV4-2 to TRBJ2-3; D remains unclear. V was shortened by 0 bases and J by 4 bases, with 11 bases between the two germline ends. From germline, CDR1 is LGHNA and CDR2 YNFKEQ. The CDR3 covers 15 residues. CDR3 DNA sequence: TGTGCCAGCAGCCAAGACGCGAATAGCCCAGATACGCAGTATTTT. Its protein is CASSQDANSPDTQYF.